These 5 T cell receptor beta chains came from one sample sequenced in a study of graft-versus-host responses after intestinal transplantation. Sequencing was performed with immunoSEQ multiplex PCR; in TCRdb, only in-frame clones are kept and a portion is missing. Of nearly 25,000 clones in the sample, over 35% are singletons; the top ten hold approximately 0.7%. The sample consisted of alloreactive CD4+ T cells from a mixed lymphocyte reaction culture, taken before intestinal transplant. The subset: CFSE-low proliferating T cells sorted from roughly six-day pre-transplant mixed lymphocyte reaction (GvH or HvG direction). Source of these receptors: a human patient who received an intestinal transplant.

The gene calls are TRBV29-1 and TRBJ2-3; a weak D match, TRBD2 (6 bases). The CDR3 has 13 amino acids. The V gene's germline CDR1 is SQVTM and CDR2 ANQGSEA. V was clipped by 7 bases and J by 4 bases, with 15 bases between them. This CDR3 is CSGLTAGADTQYF. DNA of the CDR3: TGCAGCGGTCTGACAGCGGGCGCAGATACGCAGTATTTT.

The CDR3 DNA reads TGTGCCAGCAGCCTGAGGGGACAGGGGAATTCACCCCTCCACTTT. Translated: CASSLRGQGNSPLHF. The V call is TRBV5-4, the J call TRBJ1-6; 10 positions agree with TRBD1. J lost 7 bases, V lost 4 bases, and 5 bases had no gene match. This CDR3 is built from 15 residues. From germline, CDR1 is SGHNT and CDR2 YYREEE (reference sequence).

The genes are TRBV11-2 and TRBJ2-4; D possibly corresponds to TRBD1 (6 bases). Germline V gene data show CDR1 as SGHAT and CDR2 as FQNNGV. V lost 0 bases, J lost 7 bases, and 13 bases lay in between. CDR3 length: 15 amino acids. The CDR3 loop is CASSLDGGRGNIQYF. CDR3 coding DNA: TGTGCCAGCAGCTTAGATGGGGGCCGCGGGAACATTCAGTACTTC. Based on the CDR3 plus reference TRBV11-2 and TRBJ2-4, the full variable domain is EAGVAQSPRYKIIEKRQSVAFWCNPISGHATLYWYQQILGQGPKLLIQFQNNGVVDDSQLPKDRFSAERLKGVDSTLKIQPAKLEDSAVYLCASSLDGGRGNIQYFGAGTRLSVL.

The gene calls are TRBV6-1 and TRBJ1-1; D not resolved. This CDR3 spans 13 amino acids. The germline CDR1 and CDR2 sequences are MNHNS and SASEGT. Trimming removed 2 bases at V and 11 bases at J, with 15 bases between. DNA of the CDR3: TGTGCCAGCAGTGAATACATCGTCTCCCTTGCTTTCTTT. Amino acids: CASSEYIVSLAFF.

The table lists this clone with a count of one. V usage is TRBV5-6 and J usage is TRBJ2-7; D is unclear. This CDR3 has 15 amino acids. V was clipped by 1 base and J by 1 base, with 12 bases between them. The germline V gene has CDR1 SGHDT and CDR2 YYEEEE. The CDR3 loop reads CASSLRSFLSYEQYF. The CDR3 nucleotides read TGTGCCAGCAGCTTGCGGTCTTTCCTTTCCTACGAGCAGTACTTC.